The 8 T cell receptor beta chains reported below all come from one sample, sequenced in a study of T cells after yellow fever vaccination. From the 5' RACE reads, TCRdb called clonotypes with MiXCR, one entry per CDR3 protein. The profile covers about 430,000 distinct CDR3 sequences, with roughly a sixth appearing a single time and 15% to 20% taken by the ten largest. Sequencing was performed on PBMCs, taken before the yellow fever booster vaccination. The source of these receptors is a man aged 18-30 years who received the YFV17D yellow fever vaccine.

The chain employs TRBV3-1 and TRBJ2-7; D not certain. The germline V gene has CDR1 LGHDT and CDR2 YNNKEL (reference sequence). The CDR3 covers 14 residues. Trimming left V 0 bases short and J 7 bases short, with 13 bases between. The CDR3 loop reads CASSQDQSGEEQYF. The DNA for the CDR3 is TGTGCCAGCAGCCAAGATCAGTCAGGTGAAGAGCAGTACTTC.

This chain connects TRBV19 to TRBJ1-5; TRBD1 might be the D (6 bases). Trimming cost V 7 bases and J 6 bases, with 19 bases left between them. Germline-derived CDR1 and CDR2 are LNHDA and SQIVND (reference sequence). The CDR3 consists of 15 residues. The CDR3 sequence is CASTFGGAWAQPQHF. Here the CDR3 DNA reads TGTGCCAGTACGTTCGGGGGGGCATGGGCTCAGCCCCAGCATTTT.

The chain links TRBV6-6 to TRBJ1-6; 9 bases agree with TRBD1. V trimming: 7 bases; J trimming: 9 bases; junction bases outside the gene matches: 10. The length of the CDR3 is 15 residues. Germline CDR1 is MNHNY and CDR2 is SVGAGI (reference sequence). CDR3 bases: TGTGCCAGCATTGCACGTACAGGGGGCATTTCACCCCTCCACTTT. Translated, it gives CASIARTGGISPLHF.

This clonotype was seen at least ten times. The chain recombines TRBV20-1 with TRBJ2-1; TRBD1 agrees at 8 bases. Germline assignment: CDR1 DFQATT and CDR2 SNEGSKA (reference sequence). V was pared by 0 bases and J by 7 bases, with 8 bases of the junction left unmatched. The CDR3 is 15 amino acids. The CDR3 sequence: CSARDKTGAGNEQFF. In DNA form, the CDR3 reads TGCAGTGCTAGAGACAAGACAGGGGCCGGGAATGAGCAGTTCTTC.

The chain carries TRBV28 and TRBJ1-6; the D is unclear. Germline V gene sequence: CDR1 MDHEN, CDR2 SYDVKM. The CDR3 is 11 amino acids. The V and J ends lost 7 bases and 5 bases respectively, with 3 bases between them. The CDR3 protein is CASTNNSPLHF. The CDR3 coding sequence is TGTGCCAGCACAAATAATTCACCCCTCCACTTT.

This clonotype came up a few times. CDR3: CASRWTGGVRGYTF. CDR3 DNA sequence: TGTGCCAGCAGGTGGACAGGCGGTGTTCGTGGCTACACCTTC. The V and J genes are TRBV2 and TRBJ1-2, with TRBD1 matching over 7 bases. Trimming at V came to 6 bases and at J to 7 bases, leaving 11 bases not matched to a gene. Germline loops: CDR1 SNHLY, CDR2 FYNNEI. This CDR3 contains 14 residues.

This clonotype was recorded a few times. The chain employs TRBV7-9 and TRBJ2-7, with unresolved D. The CDR3 loop spans 12 amino acids. From germline, CDR1 is SEHNR and CDR2 FQNEAQ (reference sequence). Between the trimmed V and J ends, which lost 5 bases and 0 bases, there was a span of 5 bases. The CDR3 DNA reads TGTGCCAGCAGCGACACCTCCTACGAGCAGTACGTC. It is translated as CASSDTSYEQYV.

The chain carries TRBV6-1 and TRBJ2-3; D call uncertain. Germline lookup yields CDR1 MNHNS and CDR2 SASEGT. This CDR3 region has 15 residues. V lost 1 base and J 6 bases, leaving 14 bases between the germline ends. CDR3 protein: CASSEVGSQHDTQYF. CDR3 coding DNA: TGTGCCAGCAGTGAAGTCGGCAGCCAGCATGATACGCAGTATTTT.